The 15 T cell receptor beta chains listed next were all sequenced from one sample in a study of cytomegalovirus exposure and HLA in healthy donors. Primers for the PCR totalled 60 Vbeta and 13 Jbeta. Sequencing was performed with immunoSEQ multiplex PCR; in TCRdb, only in-frame clones are kept and a portion is missing. The data show tens of thousands of clones, and the top ten clones hold about 3.5%. Sequencing was carried out using PBMCs. The receptor set was obtained from a young woman in good health and CMV-seronegative.

The chain carries TRBV19 and TRBJ2-1, with D maybe TRBD1 (5 bases). Trimming removed 4 bases from V and 11 bases from J, with 12 bases in between. Germline assignment: CDR1 LNHDA and CDR2 SQIVND (reference sequence). This CDR3 contains 12 residues. The CDR3 here is CASSNTRQQQFF. The CDR3 DNA follows: TGTGCCAGTAGTAATACCCGACAGCAGCAGTTCTTC.

This rearrangement joins TRBV11-3 to TRBJ2-5; possible D gene TRBD2, 6 bases. V lost 9 bases and J 5 bases, leaving 22 bases between the germline ends. The CDR3 has 15 amino acids. The germline V gene encodes CDR1 SGHNT and CDR2 YENEEA. The CDR3 here is CARGSGDGLIETQYF. For the CDR3, the DNA is TGTGCCAGGGGATCGGGGGATGGTCTAATTGAGACCCAGTACTTC.

This CDR3 reads CASSYVGLGGTQYF. CDR3 nucleotides: TGTGCCAGCAGTTACGTGGGACTAGGAGGGACCCAGTACTTC. The rearrangement links TRBV6-6 to TRBJ2-5; 8 bases match TRBD2. The germline V gene has CDR1 MNHNY and CDR2 SVGAGI (reference sequence). The CDR3 consists of 14 residues. V shed 2 bases, J shed 7 bases, and the junction held 6 bases outside the gene matches.

The chain carries TRBV28 and TRBJ2-1, with 8 bases that match TRBD1. This CDR3 spans 13 amino acids. In germline, CDR1 is MDHEN, CDR2 SYDVKM. V lost 7 bases, J lost 5 bases, and 4 bases stayed unmatched. The CDR3 nucleotides are TGTGCCAGCACCCGACAGGGGAACAATGAGCAGTTCTTC. Its protein is CASTRQGNNEQFF.

The rearrangement uses TRBV2 and TRBJ1-1, with TRBD1 matching over 8 bases. The junction had 4 bases not matched to a gene; V was cut back by 6 bases and J by 1 base. Germline V gene sequence: CDR1 SNHLY, CDR2 FYNNEI. The CDR3 consists of 14 residues. The CDR3 nucleotides read TGTGCCAGCAGGGCGGGGACAGGGAACACTGAAGCTTTCTTT. This encodes CASRAGTGNTEAFF.

The rearrangement links TRBV27 to TRBJ2-7; 11 bases are a match to TRBD2. The V and J ends lost 6 bases and 1 base, in that order; junction bases with no gene match: 2. Germline lookup yields CDR1 MNHEY and CDR2 SMNVEV (reference sequence). This CDR3 has 14 amino acids. CDR3 protein: CASRLAGESYEQYF. The CDR3, as DNA: TGTGCCAGCAGACTAGCGGGAGAATCCTACGAGCAGTACTTC.

The rearrangement joins TRBV5-6 to TRBJ2-1; D gene ambiguous. The CDR3 runs to 15 residues. V lost 0 bases and J 10 bases, leaving 17 bases between the germline ends. The germline CDR1 and CDR2 sequences are SGHDT and YYEEEE. CDR3 coding DNA: TGTGCCAGCAGCTTGGAAGTGGCGGATCTAGGAGAGCAGTTCTTC. It is translated as CASSLEVADLGEQFF.

This chain joins TRBV25-1 and TRBJ2-5, with D maybe TRBD2 (5 bases). Germline assignment: CDR1 MGHDK and CDR2 SYGVNS. CDR3 size: 16 residues. The germline V and J ends were trimmed by 6 bases and 2 bases, with 19 bases remaining between them. The CDR3 DNA follows: TGTGCCAGCAGCCACCTTCAGCGGCAGGAACAAGAGACCCAGTACTTC. Protein sequence: CASSHLQRQEQETQYF.

The chain links TRBV27 to TRBJ2-6, with D uncertain. Germline lookup yields CDR1 MNHEY and CDR2 SMNVEV (reference sequence). This CDR3 has 15 residues. V lost 0 bases and J lost 3, with 6 bases in between. The CDR3 DNA sequence: TGTGCCAGCAGTTTATCGGTCTATGGGGCCAACGTCCTGACTTTC. Its translation: CASSLSVYGANVLTF. The complete variable domain, with remaining parts taken from reference TRBV27 and TRBJ2-6, reads EAQVTQNPRYLITVTGKKLTVTCSQNMNHEYMSWYRQDPGLGLRQIYYSMNVEVTDKGDVPEGYKVSRKEKRNFPLILESPSPNQTSLYFCASSLSVYGANVLTFGAGSRLTVL.

The rearrangement uses TRBV5-6 and TRBJ2-7; TRBD2 matches at 9 bases. Germline V gene sequence: CDR1 SGHDT, CDR2 YYEEEE. V gave up 8 bases and J gave up 2 bases; unmatched junction bases: 11. There are 15 residues in the CDR3. CDR3 loop: CASILRTSVPYEQYF. CDR3 in DNA: TGTGCCAGTATATTGAGGACTAGCGTCCCCTACGAGCAGTACTTC. Combining the CDR3 with reference TRBV5-6 and TRBJ2-7 gives the whole variable domain DAGVTQSPTHLIKTRGQQVTLRCSPKSGHDTVSWYQQALGQGPQFIFQYYEEEERQRGNFPDRFSGHQFPNYSSELNVNALLLGDSALYLCASILRTSVPYEQYFGPGTRLTVT.

The CDR3 protein is CASSLVREQSGELFF. The CDR3 DNA sequence: TGTGCCAGCAGCTTGGTCCGGGAGCAGAGCGGGGAGCTGTTTTTT. The chain is built from TRBV5-4 and TRBJ2-2; TRBD2 is a possible D gene (6 bases). This CDR3 comprises 15 residues. CDR1 is SGHNT, CDR2 YYREEE, per germline (reference sequence). V shed 0 bases and J shed 7 bases, with 13 bases lying between them.

The gene calls are TRBV4-1 and TRBJ1-2; 9 nucleotides agree with TRBD1. Trimming cost V 1 base and J 12 bases; bases outside gene matches: 6. This CDR3 spans 13 amino acids. Germline lookup yields CDR1 MGHRA and CDR2 YSYEKL. CDR3 coding DNA: TGCGCCAGCAGCCAAGTGGGGGACAGGGTGGACACCTTC. It encodes CASSQVGDRVDTF.

The V gene is TRBV25-1, the J gene TRBJ2-1; D perhaps matches TRBD1 (6 bases). This CDR3 comprises 15 residues. Germline V lookup: CDR1 MGHDK, CDR2 SYGVNS. The V end was cut by 4 bases, the J end by 5 bases, with 15 bases between. Here the CDR3 DNA reads TGTGCCAGCAGTGCACCCGGGACAACCGACAATGAGCAGTTCTTC. It codes for CASSAPGTTDNEQFF.

The V gene is TRBV6-1, the J gene TRBJ1-2; possibly TRBD1 for D (6 bases). The CDR3 is 13 residues long. The V gene lost 4 bases and the J gene lost 8 bases, with 14 bases spanning the gap. CDR1 and CDR2 from the germline V gene are MNHNS and SASEGT. The CDR3, as DNA: TGTGCCAGCAGTGCGGGTAGGGGGACGGGCTACACCTTC. Protein product: CASSAGRGTGYTF.

The V call is TRBV15, the J call TRBJ1-1, with D possibly TRBD1 on 6 matching bases. Germline lookup yields CDR1 LNHNV and CDR2 YYDKDF (reference sequence). This CDR3 contains 15 residues. V shed 0 bases and J shed 0 bases, with 8 bases lying between them. The DNA for the CDR3 is TGTGCCACCAGCAGAGATTGGACAGTGAACACTGAAGCTTTCTTT. This gives the protein CATSRDWTVNTEAFF.